These T cell receptor beta chains were read from a single sample in a study of blood T cell repertoires in COVID-19. Clones were read by immunoSEQ multiplex PCR, and TCRdb kept only the in-frame ones, dropping some. The sample shows just over 150,000 clones, about 80% of them seen only once. Sequenced material: peripheral blood. The receptors derive from a man between 60 and 75 years old with acute or convalescent COVID-19. The CDR3 runs from the conserved cysteine through the conserved F or W. Each record gives: CDR3 protein, CDR3 DNA, V gene, clone size, J gene, D gene. The D gene is left open where the match is weak. Only part of the rows carry a size: once, few, many, or a class if the clone is expanded.

CDR3 protein: CASGFGARGTDTQYF
CDR3 DNA: TGTGCTAGTGGTTTTGGGGCACGGGGCACAGATACGCAGTATTTT
V gene: TRBV12-5
clone size: few
J gene: TRBJ2-3
D gene: .

CDR3 protein: CATQRTAYNSPLHF
CDR3 DNA: TGTGCCACCCAGCGGACAGCCTATAATTCACCCCTCCACTTT
V gene: TRBV19
clone size: .
J gene: TRBJ1-6
D gene: .

CDR3 protein: CASSYSPGNYGYTF
CDR3 DNA: TGTGCCAGCAGTTACTCGCCAGGCAACTATGGCTACACCTTC
V gene: TRBV6-5
clone size: .
J gene: TRBJ1-2
D gene: .

CDR3 protein: CASSLSVGELFF
CDR3 DNA: TGTGCCAGCAGCTTATCGGTCGGGGAGCTGTTTTTT
V gene: TRBV9
clone size: .
J gene: TRBJ2-2
D gene: .

CDR3 protein: CASRTGNNSPLHF
CDR3 DNA: TGTGCCAGCAGGACAGGGAATAATTCACCCCTCCACTTT
V gene: TRBV6-5
clone size: .
J gene: TRBJ1-6
D gene: TRBD1

CDR3 protein: CASSRGQRGYTDTQYF
CDR3 DNA: TGTGCCAGCAGCCGGGGACAGAGGGGCTACACAGATACGCAGTATTTT
V gene: TRBV28
clone size: .
J gene: TRBJ2-3
D gene: TRBD1

CDR3 protein: CASSRDKNTEAFF
CDR3 DNA: TGTGCCAGCTCACGGGACAAGAACACTGAAGCTTTCTTT
V gene: TRBV18
clone size: .
J gene: TRBJ1-1
D gene: .

CDR3 protein: CASSPVTNYGYTF
CDR3 DNA: TGTGCCAGCAGCCCCGTTACTAACTATGGCTACACCTTC
V gene: TRBV7-9
clone size: .
J gene: TRBJ1-2
D gene: .

CDR3 protein: CALKPPLERAYGYTF
CDR3 DNA: TGTGCCCTAAAACCCCCCTTGGAGAGGGCCTATGGCTACACCTTC
V gene: TRBV6-5
clone size: .
J gene: TRBJ1-2
D gene: .

CDR3 protein: CASRPTRGGTEAFF
CDR3 DNA: TGTGCCAGCAGACCCACAAGGGGGGGCACTGAAGCTTTCTTT
V gene: TRBV7-9
clone size: .
J gene: TRBJ1-1
D gene: .

CDR3 protein: CASSQSVDPIGEFEQFF
CDR3 DNA: TGCGCCAGCAGTCAATCTGTGGACCCCATTGGGGAGTTCGAGCAGTTCTTC
V gene: TRBV23-1
clone size: .
J gene: TRBJ2-1
D gene: .

CDR3 protein: CASSLTSGKGGGEQFF
CDR3 DNA: TGTGCCAGTAGTCTAACTAGCGGAAAAGGGGGGGGTGAGCAGTTCTTC
V gene: TRBV19
clone size: .
J gene: TRBJ2-1
D gene: TRBD2

CDR3 protein: CASSPGRRGNQPQHF
CDR3 DNA: TGTGCCAGCAGCCCAGGACGGAGGGGCAATCAGCCCCAGCATTTT
V gene: TRBV28
clone size: .
J gene: TRBJ1-5
D gene: .

CDR3 protein: CASSSTGTGYVGGYTF
CDR3 DNA: TGTGCCAGCAGTTCGACCGGGACAGGCTATGTTGGTGGCTACACCTTC
V gene: TRBV6-5
clone size: .
J gene: TRBJ1-2
D gene: TRBD1

CDR3 protein: CASKPSLGKGDEQYF
CDR3 DNA: TGTGCCAGTAAACCGAGCTTGGGTAAAGGGGACGAGCAGTACTTC
V gene: TRBV6-5
clone size: .
J gene: TRBJ2-7
D gene: .

CDR3 protein: CASSQDGGGADTQYF
CDR3 DNA: TGCGCCAGCAGCCAAGACGGGGGAGGAGCAGATACGCAGTATTTT
V gene: TRBV4-3
clone size: .
J gene: TRBJ2-3
D gene: .

CDR3 protein: CASSLGKGHPNTEAFF
CDR3 DNA: TGTGCCAGCAGCTTAGGGAAGGGACACCCGAACACTGAAGCTTTCTTT
V gene: TRBV7-2
clone size: .
J gene: TRBJ1-1
D gene: .

CDR3 protein: CATSDLLWQGANSPLHF
CDR3 DNA: TGTGCCACCAGTGATTTGCTTTGGCAGGGGGCGAATTCACCCCTCCACTTT
V gene: TRBV24-1
clone size: .
J gene: TRBJ1-6
D gene: TRBD1

CDR3 protein: CASSLLATGSYEQYF
CDR3 DNA: TGCGCCAGCAGCTTGTTAGCCACAGGGTCCTACGAGCAGTACTTC
V gene: TRBV5-1
clone size: .
J gene: TRBJ2-7
D gene: .

CDR3 protein: CASSLGQGAFGQPQHF
CDR3 DNA: TGCGCCAGCAGCCTGGGACAGGGGGCCTTTGGTCAGCCCCAGCATTTT
V gene: TRBV4-1
clone size: .
J gene: TRBJ1-5
D gene: TRBD1

CDR3 protein: CASSPMGERGAGANVLTF
CDR3 DNA: TGTGCCAGCAGCCCCATGGGGGAGCGGGGGGCTGGGGCCAACGTCCTGACTTTC
V gene: TRBV28
clone size: once
J gene: TRBJ2-6
D gene: TRBD2

CDR3 protein: CASSYRQATEAFF
CDR3 DNA: TGTGCCAGCAGTTATCGTCAGGCCACTGAAGCTTTCTTT
V gene: TRBV6-2/TRBV6-3
clone size: .
J gene: TRBJ1-1
D gene: .

CDR3 protein: CASSLAANRGSDYGYTF
CDR3 DNA: TGTGCCAGCAGCTTAGCGGCTAACAGGGGGAGCGACTATGGCTACACCTTC
V gene: TRBV13
clone size: .
J gene: TRBJ1-2
D gene: TRBD1

CDR3 protein: CASSLQGGREKLFF
CDR3 DNA: TGTGCCAGCAGCTTACAGGGAGGAAGGGAAAAACTGTTTTTT
V gene: TRBV13
clone size: .
J gene: TRBJ1-4
D gene: .

CDR3 protein: CASSPPGTSGNNEQFF
CDR3 DNA: TGTGCCAGCTCGCCCCCCGGGACTAGCGGGAACAATGAGCAGTTCTTC
V gene: TRBV18
clone size: .
J gene: TRBJ2-1
D gene: TRBD2